This T cell receptor (beta chain) was found in a study of naive and memory T cell subsets. Two oligonucleotides, mixed equimolar, formed the beta constant-region primer covering TRBC1 and TRBC2. Four rounds of PCR amplified the ligated cDNA using nested alpha and beta constant-region primers plus SP2. TCRdb independently ran MiXCR on the UMI-ligation and nested PCR reads; one entry per CDR3 protein. This sample has just over 80,000 distinct CDR3 sequences; around 9% occur once, and the top ten carry 0.95% to 1.5%. Germline V lookup: CDR1 SGHDN, CDR2 FVKESK. The CDR3 contains 14 residues. With 0 bases removed from V and 3 bases from J, the gap between germline ends came to 8 bases. Cells stained for CD3, CD4, CD8, CD45RA and CD27 were sorted into four subsets.

This TCR came from a human donor in good health. The sample taken for sequencing was naive CD8+ T cells from blood. The V gene is TRBV14, the J gene TRBJ1-1; D is ambiguous. The CDR3 DNA reads TGTGCCAGCAGCCAAGAAGTGACGGACACTGAAGCTTTCTTT. This codes for CASSQEVTDTEAFF.